Each of the 21 T cell receptor beta chains below was sequenced from the same sample in a study of shared clonotypes between healthy human individuals (dated by TCRdb to about 2020). Libraries were constructed by the immunoSEQ multiplex PCR assay. TCRdb stores this immuneACCESS table with in-frame sequences only. Part of the clones is absent; in the studies checked, under half of the shortfall reflects unresolved V genes, and no reason is known for the rest. Within this sample are 1.5 million to 2.5 million clones, with about 95% of them counted one time only. Of the sample, 1.2% falls within the top ten clones. CD8 naive samples consisted of CD45RO-negative cells that were positively selected for CCR7, yielding a CD45RA+CCR7+ population without TemRA cells. The sequenced sample consisted of naive CD8+ T cells sorted from blood. The sample's cell subset or site, from its label and the paper: CD45RA+CCR7+. The receptors shown here come from a man younger than 35 in good health.

The rearrangement links TRBV5-8 to TRBJ1-6; D gene ambiguous. With 1 base removed from V and 8 bases from J, the gap between germline ends came to 10 bases. The CDR3 has 14 residues. The germline V gene encodes CDR1 SGHTS and CDR2 YDEGEE. The CDR3 loop is CASSLFSPDSPLHF. In nucleotides, the CDR3 is TGTGCCAGCAGCTTGTTCAGCCCAGATTCACCCCTCCACTTT.

The chain is built from TRBV30 and TRBJ2-3; D may be TRBD1 or TRBD2 (5 bases each). In germline, CDR1 is GTSNPN, CDR2 SVGIG (reference sequence). The germline V and J ends were trimmed by 8 bases and 3 bases, with 18 bases remaining between them. The CDR3 has 14 residues. The CDR3 loop reads CAGTVNLLTDTQYF. The CDR3 DNA reads TGTGCCGGGACGGTGAACCTATTAACAGATACGCAGTATTTT.

The rearrangement joins TRBV30 to TRBJ1-1, with a tentative D call TRBD1 (5 bases). CDR1 and CDR2 from the germline V gene are GTSNPN and SVGIG (reference sequence). Between the trimmed V and J ends, which lost 4 bases and 6 bases, there was a span of 15 bases. The CDR3 totals 13 residues. CDR3 protein: CAWTAGGAPEAFF. CDR3 DNA: TGTGCCTGGACGGCGGGAGGGGCCCCTGAAGCTTTCTTT.

The chain carries TRBV27 and TRBJ2-7; 7 nucleotides line up with TRBD1. From germline, CDR1 is MNHEY and CDR2 SMNVEV (reference sequence). V lost 2 bases to trimming and J lost 2 bases; unmatched junction nucleotides: 9. CDR3 size: 16 residues. The CDR3 nucleotides read TGTGCCAGCAGTTTAGCCCCCGGGACAGCTACCTACGAGCAGTACTTC. The encoded protein is CASSLAPGTATYEQYF.

V gene TRBV21-1 combines with J gene TRBJ2-6. TRBV21-1 is labeled a pseudogene. The CDR3 spans 19 residues. This CDR3 reads CASSKGGDNENSGANVLTF. The CDR3 DNA reads TGTGCCAGCAGCAAAGGTGGAGACAACGAAAACTCTGGGGCCAACGTCCTGACTTTC.

The chain uses TRBV19 and TRBJ1-1, with D hard to call. V lost 6 bases and J lost 1, with 9 bases in between. The CDR3 runs 13 residues. CDR1 is LNHDA and CDR2 is SQIVND in the germline V gene (reference sequence). The CDR3 sequence: CASRSEGNTEAFF. The CDR3 nucleotides are TGTGCCAGTAGATCAGAGGGGAACACTGAAGCTTTCTTT.

V and J are TRBV4-1 and TRBJ2-1; 8 nucleotides align to TRBD2. V shed 0 bases and J 7 bases; nucleotides not matched to a gene: 11. Germline lookup yields CDR1 MGHRA and CDR2 YSYEKL. CDR3 length: 17 amino acids. The CDR3 protein is CASSQEAGGVGWNEQFF. CDR3 coding DNA: TGCGCCAGCAGCCAAGAGGCGGGAGGCGTGGGTTGGAATGAGCAGTTCTTC.

This clone appeared once. The rearrangement joins TRBV12-5 to TRBJ2-2; D unclear. CDR3 length: 14 amino acids. Per germline, CDR1 LGHNT and CDR2 FRNRAP. V was trimmed by 7 bases and J by 4 bases, leaving 13 bases between them. The CDR3 DNA follows: TGTGCTAGTGCTGAACGTCCTGGCACCGGGGAGCTGTTTTTT. Protein sequence: CASAERPGTGELFF.

The V and J genes are TRBV4-1 and TRBJ2-7, with 9 bases lining up with TRBD1. The ends lost 1 base at V and 5 bases at J; junction bases unmatched: 3. CDR1 is MGHRA and CDR2 is YSYEKL in the germline V gene. The CDR3 runs to 14 residues. The CDR3 nucleotides are TGCGCCAGCAGCCAAGGGACAGGGGAAGACGAGCAGTACTTC. Translated: CASSQGTGEDEQYF.

The sample holds one count of this clone. The chain has TRBV27 and TRBJ2-7; D is possibly TRBD1 or TRBD2 (5 bases each). The CDR3 has 16 residues. The germline V and J ends were trimmed by 5 bases and 2 bases, with 19 bases remaining between them. Per the germline V gene, CDR1 is MNHEY and CDR2 is SMNVEV (reference sequence). The CDR3 DNA reads TGTGCCAGCAGTCCGGGCCCCGGGACGGGAACCTACGAGCAGTACTTC. Its protein is CASSPGPGTGTYEQYF.

J is TRBJ2-1 and V is TRBV14; 7 positions match TRBD1. The CDR3 has 16 residues. The germline CDR1 and CDR2 sequences are SGHDN and FVKESK. The V and J ends lost 4 bases and 0 bases, in that order; junction bases with no gene match: 6. Here the CDR3 reads CASSRDRQDSYNEQFF. The CDR3, as DNA: TGTGCCAGCAGCCGGGACAGACAGGACTCCTACAATGAGCAGTTCTTC.

This chain connects TRBV28 to TRBJ2-1, with 10 bases identical to TRBD1. This CDR3 comprises 15 residues. V shed 5 bases and J 6 bases; nucleotides not matched to a gene: 7. CDR1 and CDR2 (germline): MDHEN, SYDVKM. The CDR3, as DNA: TGTGCCAGCAGTACCGGGACAGGGGCACCCAATGAGCAGTTCTTC. It specifies CASSTGTGAPNEQFF.

This chain links TRBV5-1 with TRBJ2-1; 8 bases are a match to TRBD2. The CDR3 runs to 17 residues. Trimming at V came to 4 bases and at J to 6 bases, leaving 15 bases not matched to a gene. The germline V gene has CDR1 SGHRS and CDR2 YFSETQ. CDR3 sequence: CASSQTPGLAGFNEQFF. Written as DNA, the CDR3 is TGCGCCAGCAGCCAGACCCCGGGCCTAGCGGGTTTCAATGAGCAGTTCTTC.

This chain links TRBV27 with TRBJ2-7; D is possibly TRBD1 (6 bases). The V and J ends lost 5 bases and 7 bases respectively, with 21 bases between them. Germline CDR1 reads MNHEY; CDR2 reads SMNVEV (reference sequence). The CDR3 loop spans 15 amino acids. This chain's CDR3 is CASSPQLEQGREQYF. DNA for the CDR3: TGTGCCAGCAGTCCCCAGCTTGAACAGGGAAGGGAGCAGTACTTC.

The rearrangement joins TRBV28 to TRBJ1-6, with 7 bases fitting TRBD1. In germline, CDR1 is MDHEN, CDR2 SYDVKM. CDR3 size: 15 residues. After removal of 5 bases from V and 6 bases from J, the junction contained 7 bases not matched to a gene. DNA for the CDR3: TGTGCCAGCAGTCATTTGACAGGGCCTAATTCACCCCTCCACTTT. It is translated as CASSHLTGPNSPLHF.

This clone came up once. The rearrangement joins TRBV4-3 to TRBJ2-3; D uncertain. The CDR3 totals 16 residues. Germline lookup yields CDR1 LGHNA and CDR2 YSLEER. V lost 0 bases and J lost 0, with 10 bases in between. The CDR3 reads CASSQDMASSTDTQYF. DNA of the CDR3: TGCGCCAGCAGCCAAGATATGGCATCTAGCACAGATACGCAGTATTTT.

Points on this clone: This same CDR3 is encoded by further DNA sequences in the sample. The rearrangement uses TRBV5-4 and TRBJ2-7; TRBD1 aligns across 9 bases. The ends lost 3 bases at V and 1 base at J; junction bases unmatched: 2. The CDR3 is 14 residues long. CDR1 is SGHNT and CDR2 is YYREEE in the germline V gene (reference sequence). The CDR3 here is CASSSGTGSYEQYF. For the CDR3, the DNA is TGTGCCAGCAGCTCCGGGACAGGGTCCTACGAGCAGTACTTC.

The chain joins TRBV10-2 to TRBJ2-4; 8 nucleotides align to TRBD2. The CDR3 consists of 14 residues. Germline CDR1 WSHSY, CDR2 SAAADI. V gave up 3 bases and J gave up 6 bases; unmatched junction bases: 4. This CDR3 is CASSDGTRGNIQYF. CDR3 DNA sequence: TGCGCCAGCAGTGATGGGACTAGAGGAAACATTCAGTACTTC.

The rearrangement links TRBV5-4 to TRBJ1-3; 7 bases are shared with TRBD1. CDR1 is SGHNT and CDR2 is YYREEE in the germline V gene (reference sequence). Losses at the gene ends were 3 bases for V and 0 bases for J; bases not matched to a gene: 3. The length of the CDR3 is 15 residues. The CDR3 DNA reads as TGTGCCAGCAGCTCCGGACAGGTCTCTGGAAACACCATATATTTT. It yields the protein CASSSGQVSGNTIYF.

The genes are TRBV10-3 and TRBJ2-2; D is unresolved. Per germline, CDR1 ENHRY and CDR2 SYGVKD. The germline V and J ends were trimmed by 3 bases and 5 bases, with 19 bases remaining between them. The CDR3 runs to 17 residues. This chain's CDR3 is CAISEFWFADSTGELFF. CDR3 DNA: TGTGCCATCAGTGAATTTTGGTTCGCAGATTCAACCGGGGAGCTGTTTTTT.

V is TRBV28 and J is TRBJ1-1; D unresolved. This CDR3 contains 14 residues. CDR1 is MDHEN, CDR2 SYDVKM, per germline. The germline V and J ends were trimmed by 7 bases and 0 bases, with 12 bases remaining between them. In DNA, the CDR3 is TGTGCCAGCACTTACACACGTATGAACACTGAAGCTTTCTTT. Translated: CASTYTRMNTEAFF.